The next 24 T cell receptor beta chains were all read from a single sample in a study of T cell clonality in common variable immunodeficiency. Study results and caveats: Reportedly, TCR beta sequences from common variable immunodeficiency showed fewer deletions and N-nucleotide insertions.

The antigens of these receptors remain unknown. Clones were sequenced by immunoSEQ multiplex PCR, and TCRdb holds only the in-frame ones, with some missing. This repertoire holds roughly 32,000 clones, and none appear only once. Sequencing was performed on peripheral blood mononuclear cells. All receptors derive from a human donor with common variable immunodeficiency.

For this clone: The sequenced fragment ends 3 residues before the CDR3 boundary, so the rest is inferred from the germline J gene. The chain carries TRBV7-2 and TRBJ1-5; TRBD1 might be the D (5 bases). V lost 5 bases and J lost 7, with 12 bases in between. Germline V gene lookup returns CDR1 SGHTA and CDR2 FQGNSA. The length of the CDR3 is 13 residues. The covered CDR3 bases are TGTGCCAGCAGCCCCGAGCGGGGGCAGCCC. Translated: CASSPERGQP. The entire CDR3 sequence reads CASSPERGQPQHF.

The table lists this clone with many counts. One end of the junction fails to match germline, which may point to a read error. The sequence runs out 3 residues before the end of the CDR3; the remainder is reconstructed from the germline J gene. Other DNA sequences in the same sample also yield this CDR3. The chain uses TRBV4-2 and TRBJ1-3; 11 nucleotides match TRBD1. There are 16 residues in the CDR3. Germline CDR1 LGHNA, CDR2 YNFKEQ. CDR3 bases read: TGCGCCAGCAGCCAAGACCTGGACAGGGGGCTAAACACC. Residues: CASSQDLDRGLNT. The full CDR3 protein is CASSQDLDRGLNTIYF.

This clone has a handful of counts. Incomplete CDR3 DNA: TGTGCCAGCAGCGGACAGGGGATGAACACTGAA. This gives the protein CASSGQGMNTE. The whole CDR3 reads CASSGQGMNTEAFF. The chain links TRBV7-2 to TRBJ1-1; 9 bases fit TRBD1. The read terminates 3 residues ahead of where the CDR3 ends, so the germline J gene completes it. Losses at the gene ends were 5 bases for V and 0 bases for J; bases not matched to a gene: 1. Germline V CDR1 and CDR2: SGHTA, FQGNSA. The CDR3 consists of 14 residues.

Ten or more counts support this clone. The read ends 3 residues early relative to the CDR3; the germline J gene fills the gap. The chain is built from TRBV19 and TRBJ2-7, with a weak D call TRBD1 (6 bases). The CDR3 spans 14 residues. V was cut by 2 bases and J by 2 bases, with 10 bases left in between. Germline V lookup: CDR1 LNHDA, CDR2 SQIVND (reference sequence). This chain's CDR3 is CASSIRDNPYEQYF. CDR3 DNA (partial): TGTGCCAGTAGTATAAGGGACAACCCCTACGAG. The complete variable domain, with remaining parts taken from reference TRBV19 and TRBJ2-7, reads DGGITQSPKYLFRKEGQNVTLSCEQNLNHDAMYWYRQDPGQGLRLIYYSQIVNDFQKGDIAEGYSVSREKKESFPLTVTSAQKNPTAFYLCASSIRDNPYEQYFGPGTRLTVT.

This clone was found a few times. The read falls 3 residues short of the CDR3 end, and the missing part is taken from the germline J gene. This rearrangement joins TRBV19 to TRBJ2-7, with D possibly matching TRBD1 (7 bases). V lost 5 bases and J lost 3, with 11 bases in between. CDR1 is LNHDA, CDR2 SQIVND, per germline (reference sequence). CDR3 length: 13 amino acids. The covered CDR3 bases are TGTGCCAGTAGTGCGGGACAGATCTACGAG. This translates into CASSAGQIYE. The whole CDR3 sequence is CASSAGQIYEQYF.

Comments on this clone: The read ends 3 residues early relative to the CDR3; the germline J gene fills the gap. The chain joins TRBV20-1 to TRBJ2-5; 9 nucleotides align to TRBD1. The CDR3 length is 15 residues. CDR1 is DFQATT and CDR2 is SNEGSKA in the germline V gene (reference sequence). The V and J ends lost 6 bases and 3 bases, in that order; junction bases with no gene match: 11. CDR3 residues: CSATSPGTGKETQYF. Incomplete CDR3 DNA: TGCAGTGCCACCTCACCCGGGACAGGGAAAGAGACC.

This clone occurred a few times. The chain's CDR3 is CASSLGQNSNQPQHF. The sequenced CDR3 bases are TGCGCCAGCAGCTTGGGACAGAATAGCAATCAGCCC. V and J are TRBV5-1 and TRBJ1-5; D is possibly TRBD1 (5 bases). The read ends 3 residues shy of where the CDR3 ends; the end is completed using the germline J gene. The V end lost 0 bases, the J end lost 0 bases, and 7 bases lay between the germline ends. The CDR3 contains 15 residues. Germline CDR1 reads SGHRS; CDR2 reads YFSETQ.

This clone was seen at least ten times. Read coverage stops 3 residues before the CDR3 terminus; the germline J gene supplies the remainder. This chain connects TRBV28 to TRBJ2-3; 7 nucleotides line up with TRBD2. CDR3 length equals 15 residues. V lost 7 bases and J lost 2; bases outside the gene matches: 9. The germline V gene encodes CDR1 MDHEN and CDR2 SYDVKM. The part of the CDR3 DNA that was read is TGTGCCAGCACGTCCGGCGGGAGATCCACAGATACG. Its translation is CASTSGGRSTDT. In full, the CDR3 reads CASTSGGRSTDTQYF.

The table lists this clone with a few counts. The CDR3 is cut off 3 residues early in the read; its end comes from the germline J gene. The chain recombines TRBV5-1 with TRBJ2-3; 8 nucleotides agree with TRBD2. Germline V gives CDR1 SGHRS, CDR2 YFSETQ. V gave up 4 bases and J gave up 0 bases; unmatched junction bases: 7. CDR3 length: 16 residues. Here the CDR3 reads CASSPLAGGSTDTQYF. CDR3 DNA (partial): TGCGCCAGCAGCCCTCTAGCGGGTGGGAGCACAGATACG.

This clone was observed at least ten times. The read terminates 3 residues ahead of where the CDR3 ends, so the germline J gene completes it. The chain employs TRBV5-1 and TRBJ2-7; D unclear. The length of the CDR3 is 17 residues. Germline CDR1 reads SGHRS; CDR2 reads YFSETQ. Between the trimmed V and J ends, which lost 0 bases and 5 bases, there was a span of 21 bases. Partial CDR3 DNA: TGCGCCAGCAGCTTGGGCGCACCCCAACCGCTTCGCCACGAG. This codes for CASSLGAPQPLRHE. The full CDR3 reads CASSLGAPQPLRHEQYF.

For this clone: The read ends 3 residues early relative to the CDR3; the germline J gene fills the gap. This chain joins TRBV6-2 or TRBV6-3 and TRBJ2-1; TRBD2 agrees at 8 bases. Germline V gene lookup returns CDR1 MNHEY and CDR2 SVGEGT. Unmatched junction bases numbered 4, after V lost 4 bases and J lost 2 bases. This CDR3 is built from 15 residues. Partial CDR3 DNA: TGTGCCAGCAGTTTAGCGGGAATAACCTACAATGAG. This translates into CASSLAGITYNE. The whole CDR3 sequence is CASSLAGITYNEQFF.

At least ten counts were recorded for this clone. Sequencing ends 3 residues short of the CDR3 end; the germline J gene provides the rest. The rearrangement links TRBV5-6 to TRBJ2-1, with D hard to call. The CDR3 is 14 residues long. The V gene's germline CDR1 is SGHDT and CDR2 YYEEEE. The V and J ends lost 4 bases and 2 bases respectively, with 10 bases between them. The CDR3 bases that were read are TGTGCCAGCAGCGCGAACAGCCCCTACAATGAG. Its protein product is CASSANSPYNE. In full, the CDR3 is CASSANSPYNEQFF.

This clone was counted a few times. The CDR3 loop is CASSSSPVSTGELFF. CDR3 DNA, as far as it was read: TGTGCCAGTAGCTCGTCCCCGGTTAGTACCGGGGAG. This chain uses TRBV19 with TRBJ2-2; D remains ambiguous. The DNA ends 3 residues before the CDR3 does, and the rest of the CDR3 is filled in from the germline J gene. This CDR3 is built from 15 residues. Looked up from germline, CDR1 is LNHDA and CDR2 is SQIVND (reference sequence). The V end was cut by 6 bases, the J end by 5 bases, with 16 bases between. Complete variable domain (other parts from reference TRBV19 and TRBJ2-2): DGGITQSPKYLFRKEGQNVTLSCEQNLNHDAMYWYRQDPGQGLRLIYYSQIVNDFQKGDIAEGYSVSREKKESFPLTVTSAQKNPTAFYLCASSSSPVSTGELFFGEGSRLTVL.

On this clone itself: The read is 3 residues too short to cover the CDR3 end, so that end is filled in from the germline J gene. The V call is TRBV18, the J call TRBJ1-5, with a possible D match to TRBD1 (5 bases). This CDR3 spans 16 amino acids. Trimming removed 3 bases from V and 7 bases from J, with 19 bases in between. Germline V gene sequence: CDR1 KGHSH, CDR2 LQKENI. The sequenced CDR3 bases are TGTGCCAGCTCACCCCCGGGAGGGGCGCAAGCCCAGCCC. This encodes CASSPPGGAQAQP. The complete CDR3 sequence is CASSPPGGAQAQPQHF.

As regards this clone: The CDR3 end lies 3 residues beyond the end of the read and is filled in from the germline J gene. The chain employs TRBV7-9 and TRBJ2-7; maybe TRBD1 (6 bases). Trimming stripped 2 bases from V and 0 bases from J, with 11 bases between. This CDR3 region has 15 residues. CDR1 and CDR2 from the germline V gene are SEHNR and FQNEAQ (reference sequence). The covered CDR3 bases are TGTGCCAGCAGCTTAAGATACAGGGACTCCTACGAG. Translation gives CASSLRYRDSYE. The full CDR3 reads CASSLRYRDSYEQYF. Looking up the rest from reference TRBV7-9 and TRBJ2-7 gives the full variable domain: DTGVSQNPRHKITKRGQNVTFRCDPISEHNRLYWYRQTLGQGPEFLTYFQNEAQLEKSRLLSDRFSAERPKGSFSTLEIQRTEQGDSAMYLCASSLRYRDSYEQYFGPGTRLTVT.

This clone was counted a few times. The CDR3 loop reads CASSYFVSSNNEQFF. The DNA read from the CDR3 is TGTGCCAGCAGTTACTTCGTAAGCTCGAACAATGAG. The rearrangement joins TRBV6-2 or TRBV6-3 to TRBJ2-1; D uncertain. The read terminates 3 residues before the CDR3 end, so the remaining end is supplied by the germline J gene. The CDR3 has 15 amino acids. Germline assignment: CDR1 MNHEY and CDR2 SVGEGT. V was trimmed by 1 base and J by 5 bases, leaving 12 bases between them.

This clone was counted at least ten times. The sequence runs out 3 residues before the end of the CDR3; the remainder is reconstructed from the germline J gene. This chain links TRBV2 with TRBJ2-7; TRBD2 matches at 10 bases. V shed 7 bases and J 3 bases; nucleotides not matched to a gene: 9. The length of the CDR3 is 15 residues. The germline V gene has CDR1 SNHLY and CDR2 FYNNEI. The chain's CDR3 is CASTQGTSEIYEQYF. CDR3 DNA, as far as it was read: TGTGCCAGCACGCAGGGGACTAGCGAGATCTACGAG.

This clone has ten or more counts. The read ends 3 residues before the CDR3 terminus; that terminus is restored from the germline J gene. The chain recombines TRBV12-3 or TRBV12-4 with TRBJ1-3, with TRBD1 identical over 9 bases. The CDR3 has 17 amino acids. Germline trimming cut 3 bases from V and 3 bases from J; bases unmatched to any gene: 9. The CDR3 DNA, read in part, is TGTGCCAGCAGTTTTCGGACGACAGGGGGATATGGAAACACC. It translates to CASSFRTTGGYGNT. The whole CDR3 is CASSFRTTGGYGNTIYF.

A remark on this clone: The CDR3 end falls 3 residues outside the read, so it is completed with the germline J gene. V gene TRBV10-3 combines with J gene TRBJ2-7; D possibly corresponds to TRBD2 (5 bases). CDR1 ENHRY and CDR2 SYGVKD come from the germline V gene. Trimming removed 2 bases at V and 3 bases at J, with 11 bases between. This CDR3 is 14 amino acids long. CDR3 DNA (partial): TGTGCCATCAGTGAGGCCACGGGGAGCTACGAG. Protein product: CAISEATGSYE. The full CDR3 reads CAISEATGSYEQYF.

This clone was found many times. The read comes to an end 3 residues before the CDR3 does, leaving the germline J gene to fill in the end. This chain uses TRBV6-1 with TRBJ1-5; D gene unclear. V was cut by 3 bases and J by 6 bases, with 12 bases left in between. Per germline, CDR1 MNHNS and CDR2 SASEGT. The CDR3 extends over 14 amino acids. The chain's CDR3 is CASSESLRAQPQHF. The sequenced part of the CDR3 DNA is TGTGCCAGCAGTGAGAGCCTTAGGGCTCAGCCC.

This clone was seen a few times. Read coverage stops 3 residues before the CDR3 terminus; the germline J gene supplies the remainder. V usage is TRBV20-1 and J usage is TRBJ2-7; either TRBD1 or TRBD2 may supply D (7 bases each). The germline CDR1 and CDR2 sequences are DFQATT and SNEGSKA (reference sequence). The CDR3 runs to 14 residues. Deletions cut 5 bases from V and 3 bases from J, with 17 bases between. CDR3 amino acids: CSAAQGRVYYEQYF. CDR3 DNA (partial): TGCAGTGCTGCACAGGGGAGGGTGTACTACGAG.

About this clone: The read gets to within 3 residues of the CDR3 end, and the germline J gene fills in the rest. The rearrangement uses TRBV5-6 and TRBJ2-3, with D unclear. From germline, CDR1 is SGHDT and CDR2 YYEEEE. V was pared by 1 base and J by 6 bases, with 9 bases between. CDR3 size: 13 residues. The CDR3 bases that were read are TGTGCCAGCAGCTTGTCTCTCGGGGATACG. Its translation is CASSLSLGDT. The CDR3 in its entirety is CASSLSLGDTQYF.

This clone showed up many times. The read terminates 3 residues before the CDR3 end, so the remaining end is supplied by the germline J gene. The chain joins TRBV19 to TRBJ2-2; TRBD2 is a possible D gene (5 bases). The germline V gene encodes CDR1 LNHDA and CDR2 SQIVND (reference sequence). CDR3 size: 15 residues. Trimming pared 5 bases from V and 6 bases from J, leaving 16 bases between. CDR3 protein: CASSSPGERSGELFF. The part of the CDR3 DNA that was read is TGTGCCAGTAGTTCTCCCGGGGAGAGGTCCGGGGAG.

This clone was counted only a few times. The missing CDR3 end, 3 residues past where the read stops, is filled in from the germline J gene. The chain is built from TRBV5-1 and TRBJ2-3, with D possibly matching TRBD1 (6 bases). The V gene lost 0 bases and the J gene lost 2 bases, with 7 bases spanning the gap. The CDR3 totals 14 residues. Germline CDR1 is SGHRS and CDR2 is YFSETQ. The sequenced CDR3 bases are TGCGCCAGCAGCTTGGCAGGGGCCACAGATACG. Translating gives CASSLAGATDT. The complete CDR3 sequence is CASSLAGATDTQYF.